These 16 T cell receptor beta chains were sequenced from one sample in a study of T cell responses to AZD1222 COVID-19 vaccine. Clones were sequenced by immunoSEQ multiplex PCR, and TCRdb holds only the in-frame ones, with some missing. The sample lists 120,000 to 150,000 clones; roughly nine tenths were seen once. The sequenced sample was peripheral blood, obtained on day 0 of AZD1222 vaccination. The receptors here all came from an adult in good health.

The chain uses TRBV7-8 and TRBJ2-1; TRBD2 agrees at 11 bases. Germline CDR1 is SGHVS and CDR2 is FQNEAQ. Germline trimming cut 3 bases from V and 7 bases from J; bases unmatched to any gene: 5. This CDR3 has 15 amino acids. The CDR3 is CASSFSGGASNEQFF. For the CDR3, the DNA is TGTGCCAGCAGCTTTAGCGGGGGGGCCTCAAATGAGCAGTTCTTC.

This chain joins TRBV30 and TRBJ2-3; D ambiguous. Germline CDR1 is GTSNPN and CDR2 is SVGIG (reference sequence). The CDR3 runs 11 residues. V shed 0 bases and J shed 5 bases, with 3 bases lying between them. Written as DNA, the CDR3 is TGTGCCTGGAGTGTGGAAGATACGCAGTATTTT. It translates to CAWSVEDTQYF.

The chain is built from TRBV9 and TRBJ2-1; no clear D gene. V lost 3 bases to trimming and J lost 2 bases, with 3 bases between them. Germline lookup yields CDR1 SGDLS and CDR2 YYNGEE. This CDR3 has 12 residues. The DNA for the CDR3 is TGTGCCAGCAGCGAGGCCTACAATGAGCAGTTCTTC. Residues: CASSEAYNEQFF.

The CDR3 region is CATGVSPGSNYGYTF. CDR3 DNA sequence: TGTGCCACCGGAGTTTCCCCCGGCTCTAACTATGGCTACACCTTC. This sequence joins TRBV3-1 (or the pseudogene TRBV3-2) and TRBJ1-2; unclear D gene. The germline gives CDR1 LGHDT, CDR2 YNNKEL (reference sequence). CDR3 length: 15 residues. Trimming removed 10 bases at V and 0 bases at J, with 18 bases between.

This chain links TRBV10-3 with TRBJ2-2; TRBD1 agrees at 7 bases. With 4 bases clipped from V and 4 bases from J, the junction kept 6 bases outside the gene matches. The CDR3 has 15 residues. From germline, CDR1 is ENHRY and CDR2 SYGVKD. The CDR3 DNA reads as TGTGCCATCAGTGGGTGGACAGGTAGCACCGGGGAGCTGTTTTTT. It encodes CAISGWTGSTGELFF.

In regard to this clone: An end of the junction does not agree with germline; a read error may underlie this. The rearrangement uses TRBV10-3 and TRBJ2-7, with D possibly matching TRBD2 (6 bases). The CDR3 extends over 12 amino acids. In germline, CDR1 is ENHRY, CDR2 SYGVKD. This CDR3 is CAMSGGPDEQYF. The DNA of the CDR3 is TGTGCCATGAGTGGAGGGCCGGACGAGCAGTACTTC.

The rearrangement links TRBV3-1 (or the pseudogene TRBV3-2) to TRBJ2-5, with 8 nucleotides matching TRBD2. This CDR3 is built from 17 residues. The V segment lost 0 bases and the J segment 5 bases; nucleotides outside the gene matches: 11. CDR1 and CDR2 from the germline V gene are LGHDT and YNNKEL (reference sequence). The CDR3 coding sequence is TGTGCCAGCAGCCAAGATCGAGGGACTAGGGAGAGGGAGACCCAGTACTTC. Amino acids: CASSQDRGTRERETQYF.

The genes are TRBV7-2 and TRBJ1-5; unclear D gene. CDR3 length: 15 residues. Trimming took 3 bases from V and 8 from J, leaving 17 bases between them. Germline V CDR1 and CDR2: SGHTA, FQGNSA. The CDR3 loop is CASSFLGQFEEPQHF. The CDR3 coding sequence is TGTGCCAGCAGCTTTCTGGGCCAGTTTGAGGAGCCCCAGCATTTT. Looking up the rest from reference TRBV7-2 and TRBJ1-5 gives the full variable domain: GAGVSQSPSNKVTEKGKDVELRCDPISGHTALYWYRQSLGQGLEFLIYFQGNSAPDKSGLPSDRFSAERTGGSVSTLTIQRTQQEDSAVYLCASSFLGQFEEPQHFGDGTRLSIL.

This chain connects TRBV7-2 to TRBJ2-1; 8 nucleotides match TRBD1. Germline V gene data show CDR1 as SGHTA and CDR2 as FQGNSA. Unmatched junction bases numbered 10, after V lost 4 bases and J lost 8 bases. This CDR3 is 15 amino acids long. The CDR3 nucleotides are TGTGCCAGCAGCTGGAGACAGGGGACAAGGGATGAGCAGTTCTTC. Protein: CASSWRQGTRDEQFF. Variable domain in full (rest from reference TRBV7-2 and TRBJ2-1): GAGVSQSPSNKVTEKGKDVELRCDPISGHTALYWYRQSLGQGLEFLIYFQGNSAPDKSGLPSDRFSAERTGGSVSTLTIQRTQQEDSAVYLCASSWRQGTRDEQFFGPGTRLTVL.

This chain joins TRBV18 and TRBJ2-2; a possible D gene is TRBD1 (5 bases). Germline loops: CDR1 KGHSH, CDR2 LQKENI. V shed 2 bases and J shed 10 bases, with 14 bases lying between them. The length of the CDR3 is 14 residues. CDR3 protein: CASSPSQASQELFF. In DNA, the CDR3 is TGTGCCAGCTCACCATCACAGGCTTCCCAGGAGCTGTTTTTT.

The chain carries TRBV7-3 and TRBJ2-2; 9 bases match TRBD1. Germline lookup yields CDR1 SGHTA and CDR2 FQGTGA. The CDR3 spans 14 residues. V lost 5 bases, J lost 8 bases, and 6 bases stayed unmatched. DNA of the CDR3: TGTGCCAGCAGCGTCTGGACAGGGGTGGGGGAGCTGTTTTTT. It codes for CASSVWTGVGELFF.

This clone was seen a few times. The V call is TRBV5-1, the J call TRBJ1-1, with 8 bases aligning to TRBD1. The V gene end was trimmed by 4 bases and the J gene end by 3 bases; junction bases not matched to a gene: 5. This CDR3 contains 14 residues. CDR1 is SGHRS, CDR2 YFSETQ, per germline. CDR3 sequence: CASSPGQGHTEAFF. As DNA, the CDR3 is TGCGCCAGCAGCCCAGGACAGGGACACACTGAAGCTTTCTTT.

The V call is TRBV6-5, the J call TRBJ1-2; D gene ambiguous. There are 13 residues in the CDR3. In germline, CDR1 is MNHEY, CDR2 SVGAGI. V gave up 6 bases and J gave up 4 bases, with 12 bases separating them. The CDR3 spells CASSPEGLYGYTF. The CDR3 DNA sequence: TGTGCCAGCAGCCCCGAAGGGCTCTATGGCTACACCTTC.

The V gene is TRBV24-1, the J gene TRBJ2-2; D may be TRBD2 (5 bases). Per germline, CDR1 KGHDR and CDR2 SFDVKD. CDR3 length equals 15 residues. Trimming removed 4 bases from V and 7 bases from J, with 15 bases in between. The CDR3 protein is CATSDPGLGGGELFF. DNA for the CDR3: TGTGCCACCAGTGACCCCGGACTGGGCGGCGGGGAGCTGTTTTTT.

In regard to this clone: Compared with germline, one end of the junction differs, possibly owing to a read error. The V gene is TRBV30, the J gene TRBJ2-2; 9 nucleotides line up with TRBD1. The CDR3 is 12 residues long. Germline V CDR1 and CDR2: GTSNPN, SVGIG (reference sequence). This CDR3 is CAWTGVFGELFF. DNA of the CDR3: TGTGCGTGGACAGGGGTGTTCGGGGAGCTGTTTTTT.

This chain connects TRBV24-1 to TRBJ1-1, with D maybe TRBD1 (6 bases). CDR1 and CDR2 from the germline V gene are KGHDR and SFDVKD. The CDR3 is made up of 16 amino acids. Trimming took off 4 bases at V and 4 bases at J, with 18 bases between the two ends. The CDR3 bases are TGTGCCACCAGTGACTCGCGGGGGGGCCCGGCCACTGAAGCTTTCTTT. Protein product: CATSDSRGGPATEAFF.